The clone carrying this T cell receptor beta chain came up many times. Its antigen is unidentified. Trimming left V 6 bases short and J 4 bases short, with 10 bases between. Germline V gene sequence: CDR1 MNHNS, CDR2 SASEGT. This CDR3 contains 13 residues. For repertoire sequencing, the TCR beta CDR3 regions were amplified from RNA transcripts. HTBI-primed RT-PCR formed the first round, and a multiplex PCR formed the second. In TCRdb, the multiplex PCR reads were re-called with MiXCR into one record per CDR3 protein. The table lists about 600,000 distinct CDR3 sequences, about 35% of them singletons, with roughly 4.5% in the top ten. This sample is part of a study of Graves' ophthalmopathy and Graves' hyperthyroidism. Diagnosis was based on clinical symptoms, serum thyroxine, TRAb, thyroid ultrasound and orbital computed tomography. Study-wide results and limits: Most expanded thyroid clonotypes above 0.001 frequency also appeared in blood. Classification of ophthalmopathy versus stable hyperthyroidism by a 13-signature model yielded about 88% sensitivity and just under 84% specificity.

The receptor was derived from an adult man with Graves' hyperthyroidism. Sequencing was performed on peripheral blood or thyroid tissue (not recorded which). The chain recombines TRBV6-1 with TRBJ1-5, with D perhaps TRBD1 (6 bases). This chain's CDR3 is CASSVRGNQPQHF. Written as DNA, the CDR3 is TGTGCCAGCAGCGTTAGGGGGAATCAGCCCCAGCATTTT.